A selection of T cell receptor beta chains follows, all from one sample in a study of T cells in Graves' hyperthyroidism and ophthalmopathy. MiXCR was run by TCRdb on the multiplex PCR reads, yielding one entry per CDR3 protein. The sample lists 300,000 to 450,000 distinct CDR3 sequences, 15% occurring once. The material sequenced was blood. The receptors were gathered from a woman aged 25 to 45 with Graves' hyperthyroidism. Both conserved end residues are part of each CDR3. The D gene is left open where the match is weak. Clone sizes are given selectively: once, few, many, or a class where the clone is expanded.

len: 15; abundance: few; j_gene: TRBJ2-5; v_gene: TRBV7-9; d_gene: -; CDR3aa: CASSLRMDSQETQYF; CDR3nt: TGTGCCAGCAGCTTACGTATGGACAGCCAAGAGACCCAGTACTTC
len: 13; abundance: few; j_gene: TRBJ1-4; v_gene: TRBV10-3; d_gene: -; CDR3aa: CAISAPGAEKLFF; CDR3nt: TGTGCCATCAGTGCCCCGGGAGCTGAAAAACTGTTTTTT
len: 13; abundance: many; j_gene: TRBJ2-5; v_gene: TRBV20-1; d_gene: -; CDR3aa: CSAIRTAQETQYF; CDR3nt: TGCAGTGCCATCCGGACGGCACAAGAGACCCAGTACTTC
len: 11; abundance: many; j_gene: TRBJ2-5; v_gene: TRBV30; d_gene: -; CDR3aa: CAWRTRETQYF; CDR3nt: TGTGCCTGGAGGACGAGGGAGACCCAGTACTTC
len: 15; abundance: -; j_gene: TRBJ2-1; v_gene: TRBV2; d_gene: -; CDR3aa: CASSEASQGNSEQFF; CDR3nt: TGTGCCAGCAGTGAAGCTTCGCAGGGGAACAGTGAGCAGTTCTTC
len: 14; abundance: -; j_gene: TRBJ1-2; v_gene: TRBV19; d_gene: -; CDR3aa: CASSIDTGYYGYTF; CDR3nt: TGTGCCAGTAGTATAGACACAGGGTACTATGGCTACACCTTC
len: 11; abundance: many; j_gene: TRBJ2-7; v_gene: TRBV30; d_gene: -; CDR3aa: CASTTSGEQYF; CDR3nt: TGTGCCTCGACTACCTCTGGGGAGCAGTACTTC
len: 16; abundance: few; j_gene: TRBJ2-3; v_gene: TRBV4-1; d_gene: TRBD2; CDR3aa: CASSQDLAGITDTQYF; CDR3nt: TGCGCCAGCAGCCAAGATTTAGCGGGGATCACAGATACGCAGTATTTT
len: 17; abundance: few; j_gene: TRBJ2-1; v_gene: TRBV11-2; d_gene: -; CDR3aa: CASSSRGGARAYNEQFF; CDR3nt: TGTGCCAGCAGCTCTAGGGGGGGGGCGAGGGCCTACAATGAGCAGTTCTTC
len: 15; abundance: many; j_gene: TRBJ2-7; v_gene: TRBV7-2; d_gene: TRBD2; CDR3aa: CASSPPGLAGHEQYF; CDR3nt: TGTGCCAGCAGCCCACCCGGACTAGCGGGACACGAGCAGTACTTC
len: 12; abundance: many; j_gene: TRBJ1-5; v_gene: TRBV29-1; d_gene: -; CDR3aa: CSVEVKDQPQHF; CDR3nt: TGCAGCGTTGAAGTGAAGGATCAGCCCCAGCATTTT
len: 15; abundance: -; j_gene: TRBJ2-5; v_gene: TRBV5-1; d_gene: TRBD1; CDR3aa: CASSLAGQRQETQYF; CDR3nt: TGCGCCAGCAGCTTGGCGGGACAGAGACAAGAGACCCAGTACTTC
len: 15; abundance: -; j_gene: TRBJ2-1; v_gene: TRBV18; d_gene: -; CDR3aa: CASSPRQEGYNEQFF; CDR3nt: TGTGCCAGCTCACCACGACAGGAAGGTTACAATGAGCAGTTCTTC
len: 17; abundance: many; j_gene: TRBJ2-2; v_gene: TRBV30; d_gene: TRBD2; CDR3aa: CAWSVRLAGRNTGELFF; CDR3nt: TGTGCCTGGAGTGTACGGCTAGCGGGACGAAACACCGGGGAGCTGTTTTTT
len: 16; abundance: few; j_gene: TRBJ1-1; v_gene: TRBV18; d_gene: -; CDR3aa: CASSPPWQGMNTEAFF; CDR3nt: TGTGCCAGCTCACCACCGTGGCAGGGCATGAACACTGAAGCTTTCTTT
len: 16; abundance: many; j_gene: TRBJ2-3; v_gene: TRBV24-1; d_gene: TRBD2; CDR3aa: CATSDPLAGGTDTQYF; CDR3nt: TGTGCCACCAGTGACCCTCTAGCGGGAGGCACAGATACGCAGTATTTT
len: 13; abundance: few; j_gene: TRBJ1-6; v_gene: TRBV25-1; d_gene: -; CDR3aa: CASSQGYGSPLHF; CDR3nt: TGTGCCAGCAGTCAAGGGTATGGCTCACCCCTCCACTTT
len: 12; abundance: many; j_gene: TRBJ1-2; v_gene: TRBV29-1; d_gene: -; CDR3aa: CSVENGGHGYTF; CDR3nt: TGCAGCGTTGAAAATGGAGGCCATGGCTACACCTTC
len: 14; abundance: many; j_gene: TRBJ2-7; v_gene: TRBV28; d_gene: -; CDR3aa: CASSTRAGIYEQYF; CDR3nt: TGTGCCAGCAGCACACGGGCAGGGATCTACGAGCAGTACTTC
len: 14; abundance: -; j_gene: TRBJ2-7; v_gene: TRBV29-1; d_gene: TRBD2; CDR3aa: CSVDGTSDSYEQYF; CDR3nt: TGCAGCGTTGACGGGACTAGCGACTCCTACGAGCAGTACTTC
len: 12; abundance: few; j_gene: TRBJ2-1; v_gene: TRBV9; d_gene: -; CDR3aa: CASSVPGGEQFF; CDR3nt: TGTGCCAGCAGCGTACCCGGAGGTGAGCAGTTCTTC
len: 13; abundance: many; j_gene: TRBJ1-2; v_gene: TRBV6-1; d_gene: -; CDR3aa: CASRTGSNYGYTF; CDR3nt: TGTGCCAGCCGAACAGGGAGTAACTATGGCTACACCTTC
len: 14; abundance: many; j_gene: TRBJ2-1; v_gene: TRBV20-1; d_gene: -; CDR3aa: CSAKNPSRYNEQFF; CDR3nt: TGCAGTGCTAAGAACCCATCAAGGTACAATGAGCAGTTCTTC
len: 14; abundance: many; j_gene: TRBJ2-1; v_gene: TRBV15; d_gene: -; CDR3aa: CATSTPGRGAEQFF; CDR3nt: TGTGCCACCAGCACCCCGGGACGCGGTGCGGAGCAGTTCTTC
len: 14; abundance: many; j_gene: TRBJ1-6; v_gene: TRBV30; d_gene: -; CDR3aa: CAWSGGLLGAPLHF; CDR3nt: TGTGCCTGGAGCGGCGGCCTTCTCGGCGCACCCCTCCACTTT
len: 13; abundance: -; j_gene: TRBJ1-5; v_gene: TRBV20-1; d_gene: TRBD1; CDR3aa: CSASRDRDQPQHF; CDR3nt: TGCAGTGCTAGCCGAGACAGGGACCAGCCCCAGCATTTT
len: 15; abundance: many; j_gene: TRBJ2-1; v_gene: TRBV3-1; d_gene: -; CDR3aa: CASSQQLSSYNEQFF; CDR3nt: TGTGCCAGCAGCCAACAACTGAGCTCCTACAATGAGCAGTTCTTC
len: 16; abundance: many; j_gene: TRBJ2-1; v_gene: TRBV11-3; d_gene: -; CDR3aa: CASSLEGSKVYNEQFF; CDR3nt: TGTGCCAGCAGCTTAGAGGGTAGTAAGGTCTACAATGAGCAGTTCTTC
len: 10; abundance: once; j_gene: TRBJ1-2; v_gene: TRBV7-9; d_gene: -; CDR3aa: CASSSTCYTF; CDR3nt: TGTGCCAGCAGCTCGACCTGCTACACCTTC
len: 12; abundance: few; j_gene: TRBJ1-5; v_gene: TRBV10-3; d_gene: -; CDR3aa: CAISEPDIPQHF; CDR3nt: TGTGCCATCAGTGAGCCGGACATTCCCCAGCATTTT
len: 17; abundance: -; j_gene: TRBJ2-5; v_gene: TRBV9; d_gene: TRBD2; CDR3aa: CASSVAVSGSSQETQYF; CDR3nt: TGTGCCAGCAGCGTAGCGGTTAGCGGGAGTTCGCAAGAGACCCAGTACTTC
len: 15; abundance: few; j_gene: TRBJ1-6; v_gene: TRBV2; d_gene: -; CDR3aa: CASSGDQLTSSPLHF; CDR3nt: TGTGCCAGCAGTGGGGACCAGCTGACTTCTTCACCCCTCCACTTT
len: 15; abundance: many; j_gene: TRBJ1-2; v_gene: TRBV24-1; d_gene: TRBD1; CDR3aa: CATSDPTTGNYGYTF; CDR3nt: TGTGCCACCAGTGACCCCACGACAGGGAACTATGGCTACACCTTC
len: 11; abundance: few; j_gene: TRBJ2-3; v_gene: TRBV29-1; d_gene: -; CDR3aa: CSGGGADTQYF; CDR3nt: TGCAGCGGGGGCGGAGCAGATACGCAGTATTTT
len: 14; abundance: -; j_gene: TRBJ1-5; v_gene: TRBV18; d_gene: -; CDR3aa: CASSSGPLNEPQHF; CDR3nt: TGTGCCAGCTCATCTGGACCCCTCAACGAGCCCCAGCATTTT
len: 14; abundance: many; j_gene: TRBJ2-1; v_gene: TRBV5-1; d_gene: TRBD2; CDR3aa: CASSASGRAFEQFF; CDR3nt: TGCGCCAGCAGTGCTAGCGGGAGGGCCTTCGAGCAGTTCTTC
len: 14; abundance: -; j_gene: TRBJ2-1; v_gene: TRBV18; d_gene: -; CDR3aa: CASSPQQGYNEQFF; CDR3nt: TGTGCCAGCTCACCCCAACAGGGTTACAATGAGCAGTTCTTC
len: 15; abundance: -; j_gene: TRBJ2-1; v_gene: TRBV29-1; d_gene: -; CDR3aa: CSVRAGERSYNEQFF; CDR3nt: TGCAGCGTCCGCGCCGGGGAGAGGTCCTACAATGAGCAGTTCTTC
len: 14; abundance: many; j_gene: TRBJ1-1; v_gene: TRBV6-1; d_gene: TRBD1; CDR3aa: CASTPLGDRTEAFF; CDR3nt: TGTGCCAGCACCCCACTGGGGGACAGGACTGAAGCTTTCTTT
len: 13; abundance: many; j_gene: TRBJ2-7; v_gene: TRBV10-3; d_gene: TRBD1; CDR3aa: CAITKQGAHEQYF; CDR3nt: TGTGCCATCACTAAACAGGGGGCCCACGAGCAGTACTTC